The clone carrying this T cell receptor beta chain has more than one count but fewer than ten. Its target is unknown. PCR employed 60 Vbeta and 13 Jbeta primers. The repertoire was sequenced with immunoSEQ multiplex PCR; TCRdb's copy has only in-frame clones and lacks some. The data contain 150,000 or so clones, 81% of them seen just once; the ten biggest clones take up approximately 1.2%. The CDR3 is 13 amino acids. V was clipped by 6 bases and J by 7 bases, with 16 bases between them. CDR1 is MDHEN and CDR2 is SYDVKM in the germline V gene. The sample comes from a study of cytomegalovirus exposure and HLA in healthy donors. Study-level findings and limits: Some V segments, including TRBV6-2 and TRBV6-3, were excluded as indistinguishable.

The rearrangement uses TRBV28 and TRBJ2-7; D unclear. This sequence originates from a man aged 50-60 years in good health and CMV-seropositive. The material sequenced was PBMCs. Written as DNA, the CDR3 is TGTGCCAGCAGGACCCTAGTCCTCGGGGAGCAGTACTTC. Its protein product is CASRTLVLGEQYF.